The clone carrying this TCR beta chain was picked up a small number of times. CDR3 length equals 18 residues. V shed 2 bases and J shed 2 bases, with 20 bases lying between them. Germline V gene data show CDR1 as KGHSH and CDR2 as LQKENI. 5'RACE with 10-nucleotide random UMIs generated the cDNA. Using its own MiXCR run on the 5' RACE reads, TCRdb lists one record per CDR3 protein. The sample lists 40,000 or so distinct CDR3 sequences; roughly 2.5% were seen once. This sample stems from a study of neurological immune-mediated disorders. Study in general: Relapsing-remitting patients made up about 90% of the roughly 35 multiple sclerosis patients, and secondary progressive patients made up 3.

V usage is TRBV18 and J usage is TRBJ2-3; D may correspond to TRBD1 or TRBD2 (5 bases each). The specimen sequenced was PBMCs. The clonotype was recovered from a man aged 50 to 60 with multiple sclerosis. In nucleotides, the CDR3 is TGTGCCAGCTCACCATATCGGGGTGGCAGGGAGTACACAGATACGCAGTATTTT. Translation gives CASSPYRGGREYTDTQYF.